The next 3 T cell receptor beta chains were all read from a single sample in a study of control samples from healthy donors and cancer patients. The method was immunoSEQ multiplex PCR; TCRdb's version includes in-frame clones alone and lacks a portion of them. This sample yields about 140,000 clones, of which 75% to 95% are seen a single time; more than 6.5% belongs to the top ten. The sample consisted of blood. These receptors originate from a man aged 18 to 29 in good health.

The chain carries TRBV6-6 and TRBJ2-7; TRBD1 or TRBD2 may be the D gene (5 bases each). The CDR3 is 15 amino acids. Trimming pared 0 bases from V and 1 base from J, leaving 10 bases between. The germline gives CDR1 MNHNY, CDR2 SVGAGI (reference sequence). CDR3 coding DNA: TGTGCCAGCAGTTACTCAGAGGGGTTGTCCTACGAGCAGTACTTC. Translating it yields CASSYSEGLSYEQYF.

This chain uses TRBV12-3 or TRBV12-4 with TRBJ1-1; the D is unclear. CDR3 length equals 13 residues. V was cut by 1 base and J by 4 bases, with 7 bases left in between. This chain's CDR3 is CASSLEGTTEAFF. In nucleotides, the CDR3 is TGTGCCAGCAGTTTAGAGGGAACCACTGAAGCTTTCTTT.

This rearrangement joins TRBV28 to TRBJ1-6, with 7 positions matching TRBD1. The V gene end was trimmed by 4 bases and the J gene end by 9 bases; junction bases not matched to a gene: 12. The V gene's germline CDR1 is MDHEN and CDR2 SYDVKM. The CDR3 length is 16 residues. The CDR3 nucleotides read TGTGCCAGCAGTTCTCCCTCTCAGGGGGGTCGTTCACCCCTCCACTTT. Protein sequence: CASSSPSQGGRSPLHF.